This T cell receptor beta chain was sequenced during a study of T cell responses to AZD1222 COVID-19 vaccine. General observations from the study: Donors were largely white British and mainly female; clonal diversity was possibly underestimated.

In regard to this clone: Its antigen is still unknown.

The assay was immunoSEQ multiplex PCR, and TCRdb's table has in-frame clones only and misses some. The table shows about 180,000 clones, with roughly nine tenths occurring only once. The CDR3 is made up of 13 amino acids. V shed 7 bases and J shed 6 bases, with 15 bases lying between them. Germline values: CDR1 SNHLY, CDR2 FYNNEI. The rearrangement joins TRBV2 to TRBJ1-1; tentative D call: TRBD1 (5 bases). Material: peripheral blood, obtained on day 0 of AZD1222 vaccination. This receptor was taken from an adult in good health. The CDR3 coding sequence is TGTGCCAGCACCCAGGGCCCGGGCGCTGAAGCTTTCTTT. Translating gives CASTQGPGAEAFF.